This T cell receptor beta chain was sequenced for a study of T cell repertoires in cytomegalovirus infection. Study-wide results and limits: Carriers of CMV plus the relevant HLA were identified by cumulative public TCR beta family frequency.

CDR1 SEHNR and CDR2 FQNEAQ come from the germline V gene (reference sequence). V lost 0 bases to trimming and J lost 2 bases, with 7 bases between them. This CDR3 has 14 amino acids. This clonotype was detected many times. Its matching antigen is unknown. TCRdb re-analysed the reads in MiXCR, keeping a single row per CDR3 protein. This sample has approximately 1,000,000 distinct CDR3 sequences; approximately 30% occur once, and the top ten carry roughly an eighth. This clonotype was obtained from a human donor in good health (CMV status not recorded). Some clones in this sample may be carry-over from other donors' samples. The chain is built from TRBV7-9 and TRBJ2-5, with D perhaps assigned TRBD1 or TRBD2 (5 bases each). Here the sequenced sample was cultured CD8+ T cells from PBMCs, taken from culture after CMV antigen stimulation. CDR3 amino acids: CASSLAGTQETQYF. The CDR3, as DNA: TGTGCCAGCAGCTTAGCGGGGACGCAAGAGACCCAGTACTTC.